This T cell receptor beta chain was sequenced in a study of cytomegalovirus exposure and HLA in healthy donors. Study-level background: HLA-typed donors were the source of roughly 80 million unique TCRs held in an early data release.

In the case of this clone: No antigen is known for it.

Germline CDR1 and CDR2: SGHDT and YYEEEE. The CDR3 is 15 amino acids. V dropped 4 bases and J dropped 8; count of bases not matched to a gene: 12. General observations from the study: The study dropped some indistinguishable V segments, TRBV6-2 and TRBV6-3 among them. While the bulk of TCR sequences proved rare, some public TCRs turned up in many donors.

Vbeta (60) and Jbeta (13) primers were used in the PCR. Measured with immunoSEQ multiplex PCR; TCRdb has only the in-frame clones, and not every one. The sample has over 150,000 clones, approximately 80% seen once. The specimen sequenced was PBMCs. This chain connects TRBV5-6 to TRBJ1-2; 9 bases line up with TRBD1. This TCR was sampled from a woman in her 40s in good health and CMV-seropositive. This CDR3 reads CASSQTPTGGGGYTF. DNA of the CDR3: TGTGCCAGCAGCCAAACCCCGACAGGGGGGGGCGGCTACACCTTC.